This TCR beta chain was identified during a study of PD-1 blockade in classical Hodgkin lymphoma (TCRdb year 2020). About the full investigation: Nivolumab dosing was 3 mg/kg intravenously every 2 weeks, continuing until either disease progression or unacceptable toxicity. To define a peripheral blood immune signature of response to PD-1 blockade in classical Hodgkin lymphoma, the study combined TCR beta sequencing with CyTOF.

The sample's time point, from its label and the paper: cycle 1 day 1 (C1D1), immediately before nivolumab initiation. Every trial patient had relapsed after autologous stem cell transplantation, and cohorts A, B and C differed in prior brentuximab vedotin exposure. A total of more than 55 patients with relapsed/refractory classical Hodgkin lymphoma made up the trial cohort, and each patient's best overall response was complete response, partial response or progressive disease. Trial patients were treated with single-agent nivolumab in the multi-cohort phase II CheckMate 205 trial. An independent review committee assessed best overall response by applying the 2007 International Working Group response criteria. Trial PBMCs were obtained immediately prior to nivolumab initiation (C1D1) and on therapy at cycle 2 day 1 and cycle 4 day 1. Peripheral blood was collected in 8 mL Vacutainer Cell Preparation Tubes, from which PBMCs were isolated by centrifugation and then cryopreserved.

Results the study describes overall, beyond this receptor: Newly diagnosed patients were reported to have lower baseline TCR diversity than healthy donors, and relapsed/refractory patients were reported to have lower baseline TCR diversity still. By C4D1, a significant rise was seen in CD4+ TCR diversity but not in CD8+ TCR diversity (p=0.0027 vs p=0.16), and the rise was most apparent among complete responders (p=0.02). Baseline diversity similar to that of newly diagnosed patients was observed in trial patients achieving complete response, whereas significantly lower diversity was observed in partial responders and progressors. Lower diversity was observed in patients in whom nivolumab was started less than 1 year after ASCT, and these patients were excluded from later analyses so that confounding by immune reconstitution would be avoided. The study covered only a single clinical trial cohort, and the causes of the repertoire differences, possibly disease activity or prior therapy, were still not defined.

Genomic DNA was extracted with the Qiagen DNeasy kit from unsorted PBMCs and from negatively selected CD4+ and CD8+ fractions. TCR beta CDR3 regions were amplified by immunoSEQ multiplex PCR using primers annealing to V and J segments. A synthetic immune receptor repertoire was used to minimize amplification bias, and any residual bias was removed computationally once sequencing was done. From the authors' description of their analysis: Custom Python scripts were used to quantify repertoire diversity as the Shannon entropy index. Unsorted, CD4+ and CD8+ repertoires were examined separately, except in combined analyses, for which CD4+ and CD8+ sequences were merged in silico. Clonal expansion was defined as a frequency increase of at least 2-fold after treatment compared with C1D1, and clones undetected at baseline were assigned a pseudocount of 0.5. Clones with 0 or 1 copy at C1D1 were defined as singleton clones, while clones with 2 or more copies were defined as non-singleton clones. Clones expanded in unsorted samples were annotated as CD4+, CD8+ or unknown by matching protein sequences in sorted samples from the same patient. Diversity changes from C1D1 to C4D1 were tested in paired samples using Wilcoxon tests. TCRdb obtained this table from immuneACCESS and retained in-frame rearrangements with V and J assigned. These tables miss some clones; where compared with another copy, unresolved V genes account for less than half of the shortfall, and the remainder is unexplained. From that table come the V and J calls and clone size; the DNA was used to work out D and trimming. Across this sample there are about 76,000 clones, with roughly nine tenths seen only once. The ten biggest clones cover about 20% of the sample.

As regards this clone: Its binding antigen is unknown. No much larger clonotype is one base removed from it; base qualities were not supplied.

The junction carries 5 bases between V and J, which are trimmed by 1 base and 3 bases respectively. Taken from the germline V gene (reference sequence), the CDR1 and CDR2 loops are SEHNR and FQNEAQ. From the cysteine through the phenylalanine, the CDR3 covers 13 amino acids. Just the 39-base CDR3 DNA is kept, in frame starting at base 1. The source material was peripheral blood mononuclear cells (PBMCs), sampled at baseline. The rearranged chain carries TRBV7-9 and TRBJ2-3, with the D gene not clear enough to name. The receptor's source is a human donor with classical Hodgkin lymphoma. The CDR3 protein is CASSLGRTDTQYF. The DNA is as follows: TGTGCCAGCAGCTTAGGTCGTACAGATACGCAGTATTTT.